Following are 30 T cell receptor beta chains from one sample sequenced in a study of blood T cell repertoires in COVID-19. Profiled with immunoSEQ multiplex PCR; TCRdb holds only in-frame clones, not every one. The profile shows about 42,000 clones, around 90% of them singletons. The sequencing sample was made of peripheral blood. The source of these receptors is a human donor in a cohort sampled during active COVID-19.

The chain is built from TRBV6-1 and TRBJ1-2; no firm D call. The germline V gene encodes CDR1 MNHNS and CDR2 SASEGT. This CDR3 region has 13 residues. Trimming left V 3 bases short and J 1 base short, with 6 bases between. Written as DNA, the CDR3 is TGTGCCAGCAGTGACCAGAATAACTATGGCTACACCTTC. It is translated as CASSDQNNYGYTF.

The CDR3 region is CASSSYRVGSNQPQHF. The CDR3 DNA reads TGTGCCAGCAGCTCGTACAGGGTTGGGAGCAATCAGCCCCAGCATTTT. This chain uses TRBV7-8 with TRBJ1-5; D perhaps matches TRBD1 (6 bases). CDR1 and CDR2 (germline): SGHVS, FQNEAQ. V shed 4 bases and J shed 1 base, with 14 bases lying between them. CDR3 length: 16 residues.

This chain connects TRBV12-3 or TRBV12-4 to TRBJ1-2, with D tentatively TRBD1 (6 bases). The CDR3 has 13 residues. Trimming cost V 8 bases and J 4 bases, with 14 bases left between them. The CDR3 DNA reads as TGTGCCAGCCGGACAGTTTGGGGCTATGGCTACACCTTC. This encodes CASRTVWGYGYTF.

The genes are TRBV18 and TRBJ1-1; TRBD1 might be the D (5 bases). Trimming took off 2 bases at V and 3 bases at J, with 13 bases between the two ends. There are 15 residues in the CDR3. The germline V gene encodes CDR1 KGHSH and CDR2 LQKENI. CDR3 nucleotide sequence: TGTGCCAGCTCACCATCACATGGCAGGGACACTGAAGCTTTCTTT. This gives the protein CASSPSHGRDTEAFF.

The CDR3 loop is CASSARGTEAFF. DNA for the CDR3: TGTGCCAGCAGCGCGCGGGGCACTGAAGCTTTCTTT. This chain connects TRBV5-4 to TRBJ1-1, with unresolved D. The germline CDR1 and CDR2 sequences are SGHNT and YYREEE (reference sequence). The CDR3 totals 12 residues. Trimming cost V 4 bases and J 4 bases, with 8 bases left between them.

V and J are TRBV29-1 and TRBJ1-1; no clear D gene. CDR3 length: 15 amino acids. From germline, CDR1 is SQVTM and CDR2 ANQGSEA. V dropped 1 base and J dropped 0 bases, with 12 bases sitting between them. CDR3 sequence: CSVEGATEMNTEAFF. The CDR3 DNA sequence: TGCAGCGTTGAAGGAGCAACGGAGATGAACACTGAAGCTTTCTTT.

CDR3 residues: CASSTLGGGGANVLTF. The DNA of the CDR3 is TGTGCCAGCAGTACCCTAGGGGGGGGTGGGGCCAACGTCCTGACTTTC. This chain joins TRBV27 and TRBJ2-6, with D perhaps TRBD2 (7 bases). V lost 5 bases, J lost 3 bases, and 14 bases lay in between. This CDR3 spans 16 amino acids. Germline values: CDR1 MNHEY, CDR2 SMNVEV (reference sequence).

V and J are TRBV15 and TRBJ1-1; D remains ambiguous. The CDR3 totals 15 residues. V lost 0 bases, J lost 2 bases, and 10 bases lay in between. Germline-derived CDR1 and CDR2 are LNHNV and YYDKDF (reference sequence). CDR3: CATSRDGVANTEAFF. The CDR3 bases are TGTGCCACCAGCAGAGACGGAGTCGCCAACACTGAAGCTTTCTTT.

This clone was recorded only once. This sequence joins TRBV7-2 and TRBJ1-4; D unclear. V was clipped by 5 bases and J by 0 bases, with 10 bases between them. The CDR3 is made up of 15 amino acids. Germline V CDR1 and CDR2: SGHTA, FQGNSA. The CDR3 spells CASSPRRATNEKLFF. DNA of the CDR3: TGTGCCAGCAGCCCACGGAGGGCAACTAATGAAAAACTGTTTTTT.

V and J are TRBV4-2 and TRBJ1-1; 9 positions agree with TRBD1. CDR1 is LGHNA, CDR2 YNFKEQ, per germline. This CDR3 spans 17 amino acids. With V trimmed by 2 bases and J by 1 base, 8 bases remained unmatched. The CDR3 is CASSQTSQGASNTEAFF. As DNA, the CDR3 is TGTGCCAGCAGCCAAACCTCACAGGGGGCCTCGAACACTGAAGCTTTCTTT.

The chain is built from TRBV4-1 and TRBJ1-2; 11 positions match TRBD1. CDR1 and CDR2 from the germline V gene are MGHRA and YSYEKL. V was clipped by 1 base and J by 4 bases; unmatched bases: 2. This CDR3 has 15 residues. The CDR3 reads CASSQGTGGVYGYTF. In DNA, the CDR3 is TGCGCCAGCAGCCAAGGGACAGGGGGCGTCTATGGCTACACCTTC.

The chain recombines TRBV27 with TRBJ2-3, with 7 positions matching TRBD1. Trimming removed 6 bases from V and 2 bases from J; junction bases left unmatched: 8. Germline-derived CDR1 and CDR2 are MNHEY and SMNVEV (reference sequence). The CDR3 runs 15 residues. The CDR3 loop is CASSPTGTVTDTQYF. CDR3 DNA: TGTGCCAGCAGCCCTACCGGGACAGTCACAGATACGCAGTATTTT.

The rearrangement joins TRBV7-2 to TRBJ2-7; TRBD1 agrees at 9 bases. From germline, CDR1 is SGHTA and CDR2 FQGNSA. Trimming removed 2 bases from V and 2 bases from J; junction bases left unmatched: 4. The CDR3 has 15 amino acids. Here the CDR3 reads CASSLPGQGTYEQYF. Written as DNA, the CDR3 is TGTGCCAGCAGCTTACCGGGACAGGGCACCTACGAGCAGTACTTC.

This rearrangement joins TRBV23-1 to TRBJ1-3; D is uncertain. TRBV23-1 is known as an ORF, though its function is uncertain. V lost 4 bases and J 4 bases, leaving 17 bases between the germline ends. The CDR3 loop spans 16 amino acids. The CDR3 region has the DNA TGCGCCAGCAGTCGTACCGCGAAGAACCCAGGAAACACCATATATTTT. It codes for CASSRTAKNPGNTIYF.

This chain uses TRBV11-2 with TRBJ1-1; D call uncertain. The CDR3 length is 14 residues. The ends were cut back, 5 bases at V and 8 bases at J, with 18 bases in the middle. CDR1 and CDR2 (germline): SGHAT, FQNNGV. CDR3 loop: CASSPVTVGQEAFF. The CDR3 bases are TGTGCCAGCAGCCCTGTAACGGTTGGGCAGGAAGCTTTCTTT.

Here the CDR3 reads CASMRDRARAYEQYF. The CDR3 DNA is TGTGCCAGCATGAGAGACAGGGCACGGGCCTACGAGCAGTACTTC. The chain joins TRBV6-4 to TRBJ2-7; 7 nucleotides align to TRBD1. The CDR3 has 15 residues. CDR1 is MRHNA, CDR2 SNTAGT, per germline. Unmatched junction bases numbered 11, after V lost 7 bases and J lost 2 bases.

The J gene is TRBJ1-3, the V gene TRBV5-5; 7 bases align to TRBD1. CDR1 SGHKS and CDR2 YYEKEE come from the germline V gene (reference sequence). The V and J ends lost 4 bases and 4 bases, in that order; junction bases with no gene match: 8. The CDR3 totals 15 residues. The CDR3 region is CASSTTTGAGNTIYF. CDR3 bases: TGTGCCAGCAGCACTACTACAGGGGCCGGAAACACCATATATTTT.

For the CDR3, the DNA is TGTGCCAGCACCCCAGGCCGGGGACAGGGTCGCTACACCTTC. It is translated as CASTPGRGQGRYTF. The chain has TRBV7-9 and TRBJ1-2; 9 bases match TRBD1. The germline V gene has CDR1 SEHNR and CDR2 FQNEAQ (reference sequence). This CDR3 has 14 amino acids. V trimming: 7 bases; J trimming: 9 bases; junction bases outside the gene matches: 12.

The table lists this clone with a count of one. The V call is TRBV9, the J call TRBJ1-3, with 7 bases aligning to TRBD1. Trimming took 0 bases from V and 3 from J; bases not matched to a gene: 6. Germline loops: CDR1 SGDLS, CDR2 YYNGEE. The CDR3 covers 16 residues. DNA for the CDR3: TGTGCCAGCAGCGTAGAGGGGACAGCTTATGGAAACACCATATATTTT. Protein sequence: CASSVEGTAYGNTIYF.

This rearrangement joins TRBV15 to TRBJ1-2; D may be TRBD1 (5 bases). CDR3 size: 14 residues. Germline-derived CDR1 and CDR2 are LNHNV and YYDKDF (reference sequence). The ends were cut back, 9 bases at V and 8 bases at J, with 22 bases in the middle. CDR3 DNA sequence: TGTGCCACACGAAGAGTGAAAGGGGTAGGGGGCTACACCTTC. Amino acid sequence: CATRRVKGVGGYTF.

This clone was picked up one time. The chain has TRBV5-5 and TRBJ1-2; D is perhaps TRBD1 (6 bases). This CDR3 comprises 15 residues. Trimming removed 2 bases at V and 0 bases at J, with 11 bases between. CDR1 and CDR2 (germline): SGHKS, YYEKEE (reference sequence). CDR3 nucleotide sequence: TGTGCCAGCAGCTTAGGGGGTCCACCTAACTATGGCTACACCTTC. Residues: CASSLGGPPNYGYTF.

This chain joins TRBV6-1 and TRBJ1-2; perhaps TRBD1 as D (5 bases). Deletions cut 3 bases from V and 8 bases from J, with 16 bases between. Germline CDR1 MNHNS, CDR2 SASEGT. This CDR3 is 14 amino acids long. This chain's CDR3 is CASSDRTRGDGYTF. CDR3 nucleotides: TGTGCCAGCAGTGATAGGACCCGCGGGGACGGCTACACCTTC.

CDR3 in amino acids: CASSRSADYEQYF. CDR3 coding DNA: TGTGCCAGCTCGCGCAGTGCGGACTACGAGCAGTACTTC. The chain recombines TRBV27 with TRBJ2-7; D remains ambiguous. Trimming cost V 8 bases and J 3 bases, with 14 bases left between them. The CDR3 consists of 13 residues. Germline assignment: CDR1 MNHEY and CDR2 SMNVEV (reference sequence).

This clone was detected only once. This sequence joins TRBV19 and TRBJ1-4, with D hard to call. V dropped 3 bases and J dropped 7 bases, with 9 bases sitting between them. The CDR3 extends over 13 amino acids. Germline lookup yields CDR1 LNHDA and CDR2 SQIVND (reference sequence). The DNA for the CDR3 is TGTGCCAGTAGTATTCACGGTAGTGAAAAACTGTTTTTT. Amino acid sequence: CASSIHGSEKLFF.

This sequence joins TRBV6-1 and TRBJ1-6; D remains unclear. The CDR3 length is 14 residues. V dropped 0 bases and J dropped 10 bases, with 10 bases sitting between them. Germline assignment: CDR1 MNHNS and CDR2 SASEGT. This chain's CDR3 is CASSEAPRESPLHF. The CDR3 bases are TGTGCCAGCAGTGAAGCGCCCCGGGAATCACCCCTCCACTTT.

V gene TRBV7-9 combines with J gene TRBJ1-1; 9 bases align to TRBD1. Germline-derived CDR1 and CDR2 are SEHNR and FQNEAQ (reference sequence). J gave up 6 bases and V 5 bases, and 10 bases lay outside the gene matches. The CDR3 covers 15 residues. This CDR3 is CASSPKTGTGPEAFF. CDR3 DNA: TGTGCCAGCAGCCCAAAGACAGGGACAGGGCCTGAAGCTTTCTTT.

The chain employs TRBV7-9 and TRBJ1-5; TRBD1 matches at 8 bases. Germline V gives CDR1 SEHNR, CDR2 FQNEAQ (reference sequence). Germline trimming cut 5 bases from V and 2 bases from J; bases unmatched to any gene: 2. The CDR3 loop spans 14 amino acids. The CDR3: CASSEGQGNQPQHF. CDR3 DNA: TGTGCCAGCAGCGAGGGACAGGGCAATCAGCCCCAGCATTTT.

The rearrangement joins TRBV28 to TRBJ2-7; D is possibly TRBD1 (7 bases). Germline loops: CDR1 MDHEN, CDR2 SYDVKM. This CDR3 spans 15 amino acids. V lost 6 bases to trimming and J lost 6 bases, with 21 bases between them. CDR3 coding DNA: TGTGCCAGCAGCCCACTTGACAGGGAGGCATCCGAGCAGTACTTC. As protein: CASSPLDREASEQYF.

This chain uses TRBV18 with TRBJ1-1; D not certain. Germline loops: CDR1 KGHSH, CDR2 LQKENI. V was clipped by 6 bases and J by 4 bases, with 15 bases between them. The CDR3 contains 14 residues. In DNA, the CDR3 is TGTGCCAGCTCCCCTTCTGGAGAGAGCACTGAAGCTTTCTTT. Translating gives CASSPSGESTEAFF.

Only one count was recorded for this clone. This chain uses TRBV27 with TRBJ2-7, with TRBD1 matching 10 bases. The V gene end was trimmed by 4 bases and the J gene end by 3 bases; junction bases not matched to a gene: 6. CDR1 is MNHEY, CDR2 SMNVEV, per germline (reference sequence). The CDR3 spans 15 residues. In nucleotides, the CDR3 is TGTGCCAGCAGTTATCAGACAGGGGGCATCTACGAGCAGTACTTC. Protein product: CASSYQTGGIYEQYF.